Below, one T cell receptor (beta chain) is given with its context. These data come from a study of technical replicates of blood from a handful of donors. CDR1 KGHSH and CDR2 LQKENI come from the germline V gene. The J segment lost 4 bases and the V segment lost 2 bases, leaving 1 base of the junction unmatched. This CDR3 has 13 residues. Measured with immunoSEQ multiplex PCR; TCRdb has only the in-frame clones, and not every one. Of roughly 83,000 clones detected, approximately 92% appear once; the ten largest clones hold more than 0.2%. V is TRBV18 and J is TRBJ2-7; 8 bases fit TRBD1. The clonotype comes from a human donor in good health. The sequencing sample was made of T cells isolated from PBMCs. The CDR3 DNA is TGTGCCAGCTCACCAACAGGGGGATACGAGCAGTACTTC. This gives the protein CASSPTGGYEQYF. Filled out from reference TRBV18 and TRBJ2-7, the complete variable domain reads NAGVMQNPRHLVRRRGQEARLRCSPMKGHSHVYWYRQLPEEGLKFMVYLQKENIIDESGMPKERFSAEFPKEGPSILRIQQVVRGDSAAYFCASSPTGGYEQYFGPGTRLTVT.